This T cell receptor beta chain was profiled in a study of T-cell reconstitution after alpha-beta-depleted transplantation in children. It was with unique molecular identifiers that the TCRbeta library was prepared. TCRdb re-analysed the PCR reads in MiXCR, keeping a single row per CDR3 protein. The table shows more than 200,000 distinct CDR3 sequences, with 24% occurring only once. Germline V gene data show CDR1 as LGHNA and CDR2 as YSLEER. This CDR3 region has 15 residues. Trimming pared 0 bases from V and 2 bases from J, leaving 8 bases between. V is TRBV4-3 and J is TRBJ1-5; D is unclear. The material was PBMCs, mostly from graft donor cells, obtained 360 days after TCRalphabeta/CD19-depleted stem cell transplant. The TCR was taken from a female patient under 10 years old who had a stem cell transplant for congenital amegakaryocytic thrombocytopenia, so the T cells may come from the graft donor. The CDR3: CASSQDPEGNQPQHF. CDR3 coding DNA: TGCGCCAGCAGCCAAGATCCAGAGGGCAATCAGCCCCAGCATTTT.